This is a list of T cell receptor beta chains from one sample in a study of OX40 agonist ivuxolimab in advanced cancers. The data were produced by immunoSEQ multiplex PCR, yet TCRdb's version contains in-frame clones alone and is incomplete. The sample has about 40,000 clones; around four fifths are singletons. Sequenced here: CD4+ or CD8+ T cells sorted from blood, sampled in a trial of the OX40 agonist ivuxolimab. Every receptor here comes from an adult with an advanced solid tumor such as melanoma, head and neck, liver or kidney cancer. Both conserved end residues are part of each CDR3. The D gene is left open where the match is weak. Rows may omit the clone size; those that give it use once, few, many or a size class.

v_call: TRBV28
clone_size: NA
d_call: NA
j_call: TRBJ1-3
cdr3_aa: CASSLDSGNTIYF
cdr3_nt: TGTGCCAGCAGTTTGGACTCTGGAAACACCATATATTTT

v_call: TRBV11-2
clone_size: NA
d_call: TRBD2
j_call: TRBJ2-7
cdr3_aa: CASTQRSGLADSYEQYF
cdr3_nt: TGTGCCAGCACACAACGATCGGGACTAGCGGACTCCTACGAGCAGTACTTC

v_call: TRBV7-8
clone_size: once
d_call: NA
j_call: TRBJ1-5
cdr3_aa: CASSLAIRGRDQPQHF
cdr3_nt: TGTGCCAGCAGCTTAGCGATTCGGGGGCGAGATCAGCCCCAGCATTTT

v_call: TRBV10-2
clone_size: NA
d_call: NA
j_call: TRBJ2-2
cdr3_aa: CASSTTGRGELFF
cdr3_nt: TGCGCCAGCAGTACGACAGGGAGGGGGGAGCTGTTTTTT

v_call: TRBV19
clone_size: NA
d_call: NA
j_call: TRBJ2-7
cdr3_aa: CASNTGLYEQYF
cdr3_nt: TGTGCCAGTAACACGGGTTTATACGAGCAGTACTTC

v_call: TRBV18
clone_size: few
d_call: NA
j_call: TRBJ2-1
cdr3_aa: CASSPPVADNEQFF
cdr3_nt: TGTGCCAGCTCACCACCCGTAGCGGACAATGAGCAGTTCTTC

v_call: TRBV7-3
clone_size: NA
d_call: TRBD1
j_call: TRBJ2-1
cdr3_aa: CASSAVGQYNEQFF
cdr3_nt: TGTGCCAGCAGCGCCGTGGGACAGTACAATGAGCAGTTCTTC

v_call: TRBV7-9
clone_size: NA
d_call: NA
j_call: TRBJ1-1
cdr3_aa: CASSPIGTEEAFF
cdr3_nt: TGTGCCAGCAGCCCAATCGGGACGGAAGAAGCTTTCTTT

v_call: TRBV28
clone_size: NA
d_call: TRBD1
j_call: TRBJ2-3
cdr3_aa: CASSSTTYTTGQGPDTQYF
cdr3_nt: TGTGCCAGCAGTTCCACCACATACACTACGGGACAGGGGCCCGATACGCAGTATTTT

v_call: TRBV9
clone_size: NA
d_call: NA
j_call: TRBJ2-5
cdr3_aa: CASSVLGGKETQYF
cdr3_nt: TGTGCCAGCAGCGTACTGGGCGGTAAAGAGACCCAGTACTTC

v_call: TRBV2
clone_size: NA
d_call: NA
j_call: TRBJ2-3
cdr3_aa: CASSDFGDTQYF
cdr3_nt: TGTGCCAGCAGTGACTTCGGAGATACGCAGTATTTT

v_call: TRBV19
clone_size: NA
d_call: TRBD1
j_call: TRBJ2-1
cdr3_aa: CASSILPGGLNEQFF
cdr3_nt: TGTGCCAGTAGTATATTGCCAGGGGGCTTGAATGAGCAGTTCTTC

v_call: TRBV19
clone_size: NA
d_call: TRBD1
j_call: TRBJ2-1
cdr3_aa: CASADGQVGYNEQFF
cdr3_nt: TGTGCCAGTGCCGACGGACAGGTCGGCTACAATGAGCAGTTCTTC

v_call: TRBV7-7
clone_size: NA
d_call: NA
j_call: TRBJ1-1
cdr3_aa: CASSQIGGSTEAFF
cdr3_nt: TGTGCTAGCAGCCAGATCGGCGGGTCCACTGAAGCTTTCTTT

v_call: TRBV30
clone_size: NA
d_call: NA
j_call: TRBJ1-2
cdr3_aa: CAWRTVNSGYTF
cdr3_nt: TGTGCCTGGAGGACAGTAAATTCGGGCTACACCTTC

v_call: TRBV5-6
clone_size: NA
d_call: TRBD1
j_call: TRBJ1-5
cdr3_aa: CASSSSGQGDRQPQHF
cdr3_nt: TGTGCCAGCAGCTCCTCTGGACAGGGGGATAGACAGCCCCAGCATTTT

v_call: TRBV5-1
clone_size: NA
d_call: NA
j_call: TRBJ1-1
cdr3_aa: CASSLQALNTEAFF
cdr3_nt: TGCGCCAGCAGCTTGCAGGCCTTGAACACTGAAGCTTTCTTT

v_call: TRBV6-6
clone_size: NA
d_call: NA
j_call: TRBJ2-7
cdr3_aa: CASSYRDVGYEQYF
cdr3_nt: TGTGCCAGCAGTTACCGAGATGTAGGGTACGAGCAGTACTTC

v_call: TRBV2
clone_size: NA
d_call: TRBD2
j_call: TRBJ2-3
cdr3_aa: CASSDPSGEGTDTQYF
cdr3_nt: TGTGCCAGCAGTGACCCTAGCGGGGAGGGCACAGATACGCAGTATTTT

v_call: TRBV4-1
clone_size: NA
d_call: TRBD1
j_call: TRBJ1-2
cdr3_aa: CASSQQGDYGYTF
cdr3_nt: TGCGCCAGCAGCCAACAGGGGGACTATGGCTACACCTTC

v_call: TRBV27
clone_size: NA
d_call: NA
j_call: TRBJ2-2
cdr3_aa: CANDQREDTGELFF
cdr3_nt: TGTGCCAACGACCAGCGAGAAGACACCGGGGAGCTGTTTTTT

v_call: TRBV7-3
clone_size: NA
d_call: TRBD2
j_call: TRBJ2-2
cdr3_aa: CASTWGGARRSGRNTGELFF
cdr3_nt: TGTGCCAGCACCTGGGGAGGGGCCCGTCGTAGCGGGAGGAACACCGGGGAGCTGTTTTTT

v_call: TRBV6-1
clone_size: NA
d_call: TRBD2
j_call: TRBJ2-7
cdr3_aa: CASSDTSGSYEQYF
cdr3_nt: TGTGCCAGCAGTGACACTAGCGGATCCTACGAGCAGTACTTC

v_call: TRBV7-3
clone_size: NA
d_call: NA
j_call: TRBJ2-2
cdr3_aa: CASSLHLGELFF
cdr3_nt: TGTGCCAGCAGCCTACATCTCGGGGAGCTGTTTTTT

v_call: TRBV4-1
clone_size: NA
d_call: NA
j_call: TRBJ2-7
cdr3_aa: CASSQVPQGNYEQYF
cdr3_nt: TGCGCCAGCAGCCAAGTTCCGCAGGGAAACTACGAGCAGTACTTC

v_call: TRBV21-1
clone_size: NA
d_call: NA
j_call: TRBJ2-7
cdr3_aa: CASTPETFTYYEQYF
cdr3_nt: TGTGCCAGCACTCCAGAGACTTTTACGTACTACGAGCAGTACTTC

v_call: TRBV7-9
clone_size: NA
d_call: NA
j_call: TRBJ2-5
cdr3_aa: CASSAGATKEGQYF
cdr3_nt: TGTGCCAGCAGCGCGGGGGCCACGAAGGAGGGCCAGTACTTC

v_call: TRBV7-3
clone_size: NA
d_call: NA
j_call: TRBJ2-3
cdr3_aa: CASSFVRTDTQYF
cdr3_nt: TGTGCCAGCAGCTTTGTCCGCACAGATACGCAGTATTTT

v_call: TRBV5-4
clone_size: NA
d_call: TRBD2
j_call: TRBJ2-1
cdr3_aa: CASSGSGGPYNEQFF
cdr3_nt: TGTGCCAGCAGCGGGAGCGGGGGCCCCTACAATGAGCAGTTCTTC

v_call: TRBV11-2
clone_size: NA
d_call: NA
j_call: TRBJ1-5
cdr3_aa: CASSARRWGLWDQPQHF
cdr3_nt: TGTGCCAGCAGCGCGCGCCGGTGGGGGTTGTGGGATCAGCCCCAGCATTTT

v_call: TRBV7-9
clone_size: NA
d_call: TRBD2
j_call: TRBJ2-3
cdr3_aa: CASSPWTSGGSTDTQYF
cdr3_nt: TGTGCCAGCAGCCCGTGGACTAGCGGGGGTAGCACAGATACGCAGTATTTT

v_call: TRBV7-2
clone_size: NA
d_call: TRBD2
j_call: TRBJ2-3
cdr3_aa: CASSLARGGGLTDTQYF
cdr3_nt: TGTGCCAGCAGCTTAGCGCGGGGCGGGGGACTCACAGATACGCAGTATTTT

v_call: TRBV28
clone_size: NA
d_call: TRBD1
j_call: TRBJ1-2
cdr3_aa: CASSVRQGGGYTF
cdr3_nt: TGTGCCAGCAGCGTCCGACAGGGAGGGGGCTACACCTTC

v_call: TRBV2
clone_size: NA
d_call: NA
j_call: TRBJ2-1
cdr3_aa: CASNQGGTSYNEQFF
cdr3_nt: TGTGCCAGCAACCAGGGCGGGACCTCCTACAATGAGCAGTTCTTC

v_call: TRBV19
clone_size: NA
d_call: NA
j_call: TRBJ1-1
cdr3_aa: CASQNRVPEAFF
cdr3_nt: TGTGCCAGCCAAAACAGGGTCCCTGAAGCTTTCTTT